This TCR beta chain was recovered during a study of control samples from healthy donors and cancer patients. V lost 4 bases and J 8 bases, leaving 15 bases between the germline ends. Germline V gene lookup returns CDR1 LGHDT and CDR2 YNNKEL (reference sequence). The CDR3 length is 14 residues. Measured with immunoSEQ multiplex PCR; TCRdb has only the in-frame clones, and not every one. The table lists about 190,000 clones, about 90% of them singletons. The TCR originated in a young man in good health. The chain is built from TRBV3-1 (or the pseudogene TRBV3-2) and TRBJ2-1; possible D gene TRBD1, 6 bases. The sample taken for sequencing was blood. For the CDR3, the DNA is TGTGCCAGCAGCCTAAGAGGCAGGGGCGATGAGCAGTTCTTC. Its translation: CASSLRGRGDEQFF.